The T cell receptor (beta chain) under discussion was sequenced for a study of blood T cell repertoires in COVID-19. Germline V gene lookup returns CDR1 SGHRS and CDR2 YFSETQ. The CDR3 is 15 amino acids. Deletions cut 4 bases from V and 5 bases from J, with 18 bases between. Here immunoSEQ multiplex PCR was the method, and the copy in TCRdb shows in-frame clones only, minus some. The table has 450,000 to 500,000 clones, roughly 87% seen once; the top ten hold about 0.75%. The sequenced sample was PBMCs or T cells enriched from blood (not recorded which). The clonotype originates from a woman between 18 and 30 years old who had recovered from COVID-19. The chain is built from TRBV5-1 and TRBJ1-2, with D unresolved. The chain's CDR3 is CASSPEMWSSYGYTF. CDR3 DNA: TGCGCCAGCAGCCCCGAAATGTGGAGCTCTTATGGCTACACCTTC.